These 27 T cell receptor beta chains were all obtained from the same sample, sequenced in a study of blood T cell repertoires in COVID-19. Method: immunoSEQ multiplex PCR; TCRdb's copy keeps in-frame clones and lacks some. The data show approximately 120,000 clones, around 80% seen once. Material for sequencing was peripheral blood. All receptors derive from a human donor in a cohort sampled during active or convalescent COVID-19.

The chain employs TRBV7-6 and TRBJ1-5, with 7 bases aligning to TRBD1. The CDR3 runs to 15 residues. V lost 1 base to trimming and J lost 7 bases; unmatched junction nucleotides: 7. Germline V gene lookup returns CDR1 SGHVS and CDR2 FNYEAQ. The CDR3 spells CASSLEAGGRQPQHF. CDR3 sequence (DNA): TGTGCCAGCAGCTTAGAAGCAGGGGGTCGGCAGCCCCAGCATTTT.

This chain uses TRBV3-1 (or the pseudogene TRBV3-2) with TRBJ2-1, with D possibly matching TRBD2 (6 bases). Germline V CDR1 and CDR2: LGHDT, YNNKEL (reference sequence). The CDR3 runs to 18 residues. V was pared by 2 bases and J by 0 bases, with 17 bases between. As DNA, the CDR3 is TGTGCCAGCAGCCAACTCTTGTGGCGGGGAGACTCCTACAATGAGCAGTTCTTC. It codes for CASSQLLWRGDSYNEQFF.

V and J are TRBV27 and TRBJ2-7; tentatively, D is TRBD2 (6 bases). The length of the CDR3 is 14 residues. CDR1 MNHEY and CDR2 SMNVEV come from the germline V gene (reference sequence). V lost 6 bases and J lost 4, with 16 bases in between. CDR3 DNA: TGTGCCAGCAGCCCGGGACTTCGATTATACGAGCAGTACTTC. Its translation: CASSPGLRLYEQYF.

The V and J genes are TRBV9 and TRBJ2-3; D unclear. Trimming removed 0 bases from V and 8 bases from J, with 19 bases in between. Germline assignment: CDR1 SGDLS and CDR2 YYNGEE. The CDR3 length is 16 residues. The CDR3 sequence: CASSVGSSPSPGTQYF. The CDR3 DNA follows: TGTGCCAGCAGCGTAGGCAGTTCCCCCTCACCAGGTACGCAGTATTTT. Full variable domain (rest looked up from reference TRBV9 and TRBJ2-3): DSGVTQTPKHLITATGQRVTLRCSPRSGDLSVYWYQQSLDQGLQFLIQYYNGEERAKGNILERFSAQQFPDLHSELNLSSLELGDSALYFCASSVGSSPSPGTQYFGPGTRLTVL.

This clone was seen only once. J is TRBJ1-3 and V is TRBV4-3; 9 bases are shared with TRBD1. CDR1 and CDR2 from the germline V gene are LGHNA and YSLEER. The CDR3 spans 17 residues. The V and J ends lost 1 base and 0 bases, in that order; junction bases with no gene match: 4. This CDR3 is CASSQGTGAISGNTIYF. The CDR3, as DNA: TGCGCCAGCAGCCAAGGGACAGGGGCCATCTCTGGAAACACCATATATTTT.

The CDR3 loop is CASSPSVRYPSYEQYF. The CDR3 DNA sequence: TGTGCCAGCAGCCCCAGCGTGCGATACCCTTCCTACGAGCAGTACTTC. The rearrangement joins TRBV5-4 to TRBJ2-7; unclear D gene. V lost 4 bases to trimming and J lost 1 base, with 18 bases between them. Germline CDR1 is SGHNT and CDR2 is YYREEE (reference sequence). The CDR3 contains 16 residues.

This chain joins TRBV2 and TRBJ2-3; D not certain. The CDR3 extends over 11 amino acids. Germline assignment: CDR1 SNHLY and CDR2 FYNNEI. Trimming left V 8 bases short and J 4 bases short, with 7 bases between. The CDR3 sequence is CASSIPDTQYF. For the CDR3, the DNA is TGTGCCAGCTCAATTCCAGATACGCAGTATTTT.

The rearrangement uses TRBV7-3 and TRBJ1-1; no definite D call. CDR3 length: 15 amino acids. Per the germline V gene, CDR1 is SGHTA and CDR2 is FQGTGA. Trimming removed 5 bases at V and 5 bases at J, with 18 bases between. The CDR3 is CASSRGGSGWTEAFF. The CDR3 DNA is TGTGCCAGCAGCCGGGGTGGGTCGGGTTGGACTGAAGCTTTCTTT.

This clone was found a few times. The chain couples TRBV19 to TRBJ2-5, with D unclear. Trimming stripped 1 base from V and 4 bases from J, with 7 bases between. Germline V gives CDR1 LNHDA, CDR2 SQIVND (reference sequence). There are 13 residues in the CDR3. The CDR3: CASSIVRGETQYF. In DNA form, the CDR3 reads TGTGCCAGTAGTATAGTCAGAGGAGAGACCCAGTACTTC. The full variable domain, in which reference TRBV19 and TRBJ2-5 provide the parts outside the CDR3, is DGGITQSPKYLFRKEGQNVTLSCEQNLNHDAMYWYRQDPGQGLRLIYYSQIVNDFQKGDIAEGYSVSREKKESFPLTVTSAQKNPTAFYLCASSIVRGETQYFGPGTRLLVL.

The J gene is TRBJ2-7, the V gene TRBV2, with D tentatively TRBD1 (8 bases). V was pared by 10 bases and J by 4 bases, with 17 bases between. Germline V CDR1 and CDR2: SNHLY, FYNNEI. The CDR3 is 13 residues long. This CDR3 is CATQQGGAYEQYF. The CDR3 coding sequence is TGTGCCACCCAACAGGGGGGGGCGTACGAGCAGTACTTC.

For the CDR3, the DNA is TGTGCCAGCAGCTTTACCCTAAGCTCTGGAAACACCATATATTTT. Translating it yields CASSFTLSSGNTIYF. The chain has TRBV7-9 and TRBJ1-3, with D hard to call. V lost 3 bases, J lost 0 bases, and 9 bases lay in between. The germline CDR1 and CDR2 sequences are SEHNR and FQNEAQ (reference sequence). CDR3 length: 15 amino acids. Full variable domain (outside the CDR3, taken from reference TRBV7-9 and TRBJ1-3): DTGVSQNPRHKITKRGQNVTFRCDPISEHNRLYWYRQTLGQGPEFLTYFQNEAQLEKSRLLSDRFSAERPKGSFSTLEIQRTEQGDSAMYLCASSFTLSSGNTIYFGEGSWLTVV.

V gene TRBV5-6 combines with J gene TRBJ1-2; the D is unclear. V lost 1 base and J 10 bases, leaving 11 bases between the germline ends. The CDR3 runs to 12 residues. Germline V gene data show CDR1 as SGHDT and CDR2 as YYEEEE. The CDR3 DNA reads TGTGCCAGCAGCTTGCGTTTGTCTTTCTACACCTTC. It yields the protein CASSLRLSFYTF.

The chain carries TRBV7-9 and TRBJ2-7; TRBD2 matches 12 bases. V shed 3 bases and J 4 bases; nucleotides not matched to a gene: 1. The CDR3 is 14 residues long. CDR1 is SEHNR and CDR2 is FQNEAQ in the germline V gene (reference sequence). CDR3 loop: CASSLTSGRYEQYF. The CDR3, as DNA: TGTGCCAGCAGCTTGACTAGCGGGAGATACGAGCAGTACTTC.

This sequence joins TRBV4-3 and TRBJ2-7, with 10 positions matching TRBD2. This CDR3 has 16 amino acids. With 1 base clipped from V and 3 bases from J, the junction kept 6 bases outside the gene matches. CDR1 and CDR2 (germline): LGHNA, YSLEER. This CDR3 reads CASSQVPLAGGYEQYF. In nucleotides, the CDR3 is TGCGCCAGCAGCCAAGTCCCTTTAGCGGGGGGCTACGAGCAGTACTTC.

The V call is TRBV6-5, the J call TRBJ1-5, with unresolved D. There are 12 residues in the CDR3. CDR1 MNHEY and CDR2 SVGAGI come from the germline V gene. The V end lost 11 bases, the J end lost 0 bases, and 8 bases lay between the germline ends. The CDR3 nucleotides read TGTGCCTCTAAATATAGCAATCAGCCCCAGCATTTT. Its protein is CASKYSNQPQHF.

The V call is TRBV27, the J call TRBJ2-1; D is perhaps TRBD2 (5 bases). Trimming cost V 5 bases and J 3 bases, with 14 bases left between them. The CDR3 runs to 15 residues. The germline V gene has CDR1 MNHEY and CDR2 SMNVEV (reference sequence). The CDR3 DNA is TGTGCCAGCAGTGCGACTATTGGGTTCTACAATGAGCAGTTCTTC. Translating it yields CASSATIGFYNEQFF.

This chain joins TRBV19 and TRBJ1-4; D is possibly TRBD1 (5 bases). The V and J ends lost 3 bases and 5 bases respectively, with 7 bases between them. CDR3 length: 13 residues. Germline V gene lookup returns CDR1 LNHDA and CDR2 SQIVND (reference sequence). For the CDR3, the DNA is TGTGCCAGTAGTATGAACAGGAATGAAAAACTGTTTTTT. Its translation: CASSMNRNEKLFF.

This sequence joins TRBV19 and TRBJ2-2; the D gene is possibly TRBD1 (6 bases). Germline CDR1 and CDR2: LNHDA and SQIVND (reference sequence). This CDR3 has 15 residues. Trimming took off 7 bases at V and 7 bases at J, with 19 bases between the two ends. The CDR3 region is CASNDRQVGHGELFF. Here the CDR3 DNA reads TGTGCCAGTAACGATCGACAGGTTGGGCACGGGGAGCTGTTTTTT.

The chain carries TRBV5-6 and TRBJ2-3; 13 bases agree with TRBD2. The germline gives CDR1 SGHDT, CDR2 YYEEEE. This CDR3 is built from 16 residues. Trimming cost V 0 bases and J 9 bases; bases outside gene matches: 7. CDR3 amino acids: CASSLVTSGGALTQYF. CDR3 nucleotide sequence: TGTGCCAGCAGCTTGGTTACTAGCGGGGGGGCGTTAACGCAGTATTTT.

This chain links TRBV5-1 with TRBJ2-7; D perhaps matches TRBD2 (5 bases). There are 14 residues in the CDR3. With 4 bases removed from V and 0 bases from J, the gap between germline ends came to 11 bases. Germline CDR1 SGHRS, CDR2 YFSETQ. The CDR3 sequence: CASSRGGLSYEQYF. For the CDR3, the DNA is TGCGCCAGCAGCCGCGGAGGACTCTCCTACGAGCAGTACTTC.

This chain uses TRBV6-2 or TRBV6-3 with TRBJ1-5; 8 nucleotides match TRBD1. CDR1 and CDR2 from the germline V gene are MNHEY and SVGEGT. This CDR3 is 15 amino acids long. V shed 5 bases, J shed 6 bases, and the junction held 9 bases outside the gene matches. For the CDR3, the DNA is TGTGCCAGCAGTGGACAGGGTAAGGGGATTCAGCCCCAGCATTTT. Translation: CASSGQGKGIQPQHF.

This rearrangement joins TRBV5-5 to TRBJ1-4; D not certain. The ends were cut back, 1 base at V and 8 bases at J, with 6 bases in the middle. Germline V lookup: CDR1 SGHKS, CDR2 YYEKEE (reference sequence). The length of the CDR3 is 12 residues. The CDR3 here is CASSLRGEKLFF. The CDR3, as DNA: TGTGCCAGCAGCTTGCGAGGGGAAAAACTGTTTTTT. Drawing the rest from reference TRBV5-5 and TRBJ1-4, the complete variable domain is DAGVTQSPTHLIKTRGQQVTLRCSPISGHKSVSWYQQVLGQGPQFIFQYYEKEERGRGNFPDRFSARQFPNYSSELNVNALLLGDSALYLCASSLRGEKLFFGSGTQLSVL.

V gene TRBV9 combines with J gene TRBJ2-3; the match to TRBD2 covers 9 bases. The CDR3 totals 16 residues. J lost 1 base, V lost 4 bases, and 7 bases had no gene match. The germline gives CDR1 SGDLS, CDR2 YYNGEE. The CDR3 region is CASSQDIAGGTDTQYF. DNA of the CDR3: TGTGCCAGCAGCCAAGACATAGCGGGAGGCACAGATACGCAGTATTTT.

The chain couples TRBV7-9 to TRBJ2-3, with 11 bases lining up with TRBD2. With 1 base clipped from V and 12 bases from J, the junction kept 6 bases outside the gene matches. This CDR3 region has 14 residues. Germline CDR1 SEHNR, CDR2 FQNEAQ (reference sequence). CDR3 region: CASSLDLAGGTQYF. The DNA for the CDR3 is TGTGCCAGCAGCTTAGATCTAGCGGGAGGTACTCAGTATTTT.

The chain uses TRBV9 and TRBJ2-1; TRBD2 agrees at 9 bases. CDR1 and CDR2 (germline): SGDLS, YYNGEE. The CDR3 has 17 amino acids. With 4 bases clipped from V and 6 bases from J, the junction kept 14 bases outside the gene matches. The CDR3 nucleotides read TGTGCCAGCAGCCTCTCAGCCGGGACTAGCAGTTTCAATGAGCAGTTCTTC. Encoded protein: CASSLSAGTSSFNEQFF.

This clone occurred once. The J gene is TRBJ1-6, the V gene TRBV7-2, with 8 bases fitting TRBD1. CDR1 SGHTA and CDR2 FQGNSA come from the germline V gene. V lost 5 bases to trimming and J lost 7 bases; unmatched junction nucleotides: 7. The CDR3 is 15 amino acids. The CDR3 sequence is CASSPLTGENSPLHF. CDR3 sequence (DNA): TGTGCCAGCAGCCCTCTGACAGGGGAGAATTCACCCCTCCACTTT.

V and J are TRBV2 and TRBJ1-1; TRBD1 is a possible D gene (6 bases). Trimming removed 6 bases from V and 1 base from J, with 12 bases in between. Germline assignment: CDR1 SNHLY and CDR2 FYNNEI. The length of the CDR3 is 14 residues. DNA for the CDR3: TGTGCCAGCAGATACAGGGTCGGGAACACTGAAGCTTTCTTT. Amino acids: CASRYRVGNTEAFF.